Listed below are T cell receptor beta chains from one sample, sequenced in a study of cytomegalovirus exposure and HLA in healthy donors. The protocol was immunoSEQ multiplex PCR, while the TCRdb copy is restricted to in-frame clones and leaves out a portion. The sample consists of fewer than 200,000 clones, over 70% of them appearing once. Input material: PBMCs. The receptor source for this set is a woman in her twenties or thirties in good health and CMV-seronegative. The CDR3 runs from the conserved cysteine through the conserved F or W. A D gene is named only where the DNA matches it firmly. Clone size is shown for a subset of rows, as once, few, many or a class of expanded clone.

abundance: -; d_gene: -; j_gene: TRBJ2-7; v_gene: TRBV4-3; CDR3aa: CASSQGHTTYEQYF; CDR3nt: TGCGCCAGCAGCCAGGGACATACTACCTACGAGCAGTACTTC
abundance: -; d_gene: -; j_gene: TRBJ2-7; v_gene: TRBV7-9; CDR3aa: CASSSPGVNYYEQYF; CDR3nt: TGTGCCAGCAGCTCCCCAGGGGTGAACTACTACGAGCAGTACTTC
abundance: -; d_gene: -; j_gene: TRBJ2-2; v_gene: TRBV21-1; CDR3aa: CASKPGTGGTGELFF; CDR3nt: TGTGCCAGCAAACCCGGGACAGGGGGCACCGGGGAGCTGTTTTTT
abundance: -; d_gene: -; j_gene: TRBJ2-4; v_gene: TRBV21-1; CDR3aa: CASSKGGPGHGIAKNIQYF; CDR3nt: TGTGCCAGCAGCAAAGGGGGACCGGGACACGGTATAGCCAAAAACATTCAGTACTTC
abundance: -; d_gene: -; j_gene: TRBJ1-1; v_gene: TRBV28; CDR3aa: CASSSSQTEGAFF; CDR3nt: TGTGCCAGCAGTTCCTCTCAAACGGAGGGAGCTTTCTTT
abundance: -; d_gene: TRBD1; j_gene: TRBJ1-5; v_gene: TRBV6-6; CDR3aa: CASKGGQQRGQPQHF; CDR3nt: TGTGCCAGCAAAGGGGGACAGCAGAGAGGTCAGCCCCAGCATTTT
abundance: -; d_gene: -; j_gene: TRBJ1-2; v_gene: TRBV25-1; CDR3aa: CASQLNYGYTF; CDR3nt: TGTGCTTCACAGCTCAACTATGGCTACACCTTC
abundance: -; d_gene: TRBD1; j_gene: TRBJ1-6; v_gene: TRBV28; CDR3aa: CASSFPRGHNSPLHF; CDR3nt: TGTGCCAGCAGTTTCCCCAGGGGGCATAATTCACCCCTCCACTTT
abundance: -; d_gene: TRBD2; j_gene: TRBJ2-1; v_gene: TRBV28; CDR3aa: CASSLLFLAGGFSYNEQFF; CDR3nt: TGTGCCAGCAGTTTGCTCTTCCTAGCGGGGGGTTTCTCCTACAATGAGCAGTTCTTC
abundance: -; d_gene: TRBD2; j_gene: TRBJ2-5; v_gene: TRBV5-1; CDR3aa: CASSLGGGSQETQYF; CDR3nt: TGCGCCAGCAGCTTGGGGGGAGGGAGCCAAGAGACCCAGTACTTC
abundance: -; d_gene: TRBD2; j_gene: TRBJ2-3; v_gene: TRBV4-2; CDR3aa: CASSQPTSGVNTQYF; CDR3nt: TGTGCCAGCAGCCAACCGACTAGCGGGGTAAATACGCAGTATTTT
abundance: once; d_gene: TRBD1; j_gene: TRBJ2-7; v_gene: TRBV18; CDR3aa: CASSPLPGQGAYEQYF; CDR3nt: TGTGCCAGCTCACCACTCCCGGGACAGGGGGCCTACGAGCAGTACTTC
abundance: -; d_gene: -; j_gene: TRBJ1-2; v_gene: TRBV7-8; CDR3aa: CASIPWEGSINYGYTF; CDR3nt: TGTGCCAGCATCCCCTGGGAGGGCTCCATCAACTATGGCTACACCTTC
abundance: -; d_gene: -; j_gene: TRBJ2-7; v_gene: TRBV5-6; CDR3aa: CASSLLSGKRYYEQYF; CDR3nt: TGTGCCAGCAGCTTGTTGTCGGGAAAAAGATACTACGAGCAGTACTTC
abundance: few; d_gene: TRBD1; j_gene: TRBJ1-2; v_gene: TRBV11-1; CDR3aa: CASSLAGTGLLDYGYTF; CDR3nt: TGTGCCAGCAGCCTAGCCGGGACAGGGCTTTTGGACTATGGCTACACCTTC
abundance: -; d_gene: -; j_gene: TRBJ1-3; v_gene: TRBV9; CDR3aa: CASRGEESGNTIYF; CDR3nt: TGTGCCAGCAGGGGGGAGGAATCAGGAAACACCATATATTTT
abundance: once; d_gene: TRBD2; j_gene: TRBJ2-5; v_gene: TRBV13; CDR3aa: CASSLVAGGLRETQYF; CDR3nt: TGTGCCAGCAGCTTAGTAGCGGGGGGGCTTCGAGAGACCCAGTACTTC
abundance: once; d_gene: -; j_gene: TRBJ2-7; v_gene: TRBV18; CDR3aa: CASHSVGGVPAYEQYF; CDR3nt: TGTGCCAGCCACTCCGTTGGCGGGGTGCCAGCCTACGAGCAGTACTTC
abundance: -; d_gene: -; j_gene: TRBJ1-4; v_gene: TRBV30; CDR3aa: CAWSPSYRATNEKLFF; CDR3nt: TGTGCCTGGAGCCCCTCCTACAGGGCGACTAATGAAAAACTGTTTTTT
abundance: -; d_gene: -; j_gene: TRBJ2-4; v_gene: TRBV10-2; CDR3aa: CASMDYLAKNIQYF; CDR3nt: TGCGCCAGCATGGACTACCTAGCCAAAAACATTCAGTACTTC
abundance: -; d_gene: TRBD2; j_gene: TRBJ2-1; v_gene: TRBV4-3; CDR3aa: CASSFPGTSRGEQFF; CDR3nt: TGCGCCAGCAGCTTCCCCGGGACTAGCAGGGGTGAGCAGTTCTTC
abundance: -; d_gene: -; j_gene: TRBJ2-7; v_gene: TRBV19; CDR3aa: CASSIATGSGEQYF; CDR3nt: TGTGCCAGTAGTATAGCAACAGGGTCCGGCGAGCAGTACTTC
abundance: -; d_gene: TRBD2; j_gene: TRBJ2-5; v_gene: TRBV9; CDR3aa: CASSVGGREEETQYF; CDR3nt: TGTGCCAGCAGCGTAGGAGGGCGGGAGGAAGAGACCCAGTACTTC
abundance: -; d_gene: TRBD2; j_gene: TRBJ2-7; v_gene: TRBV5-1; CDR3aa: CASSTGTSGSFYEQYF; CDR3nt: TGCGCCAGCAGCACCGGGACTAGCGGGAGTTTCTACGAGCAGTACTTC
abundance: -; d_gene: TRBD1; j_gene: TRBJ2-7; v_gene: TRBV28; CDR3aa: CASSHSGTGSREQYF; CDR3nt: TGTGCCAGCAGTCATTCCGGGACAGGGTCTAGGGAGCAGTACTTC
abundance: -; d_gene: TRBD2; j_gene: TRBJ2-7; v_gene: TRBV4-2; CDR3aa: CASSHSAAGGDYEQYF; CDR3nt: TGTGCCAGCAGCCATTCGGCAGCGGGAGGGGACTACGAGCAGTACTTC
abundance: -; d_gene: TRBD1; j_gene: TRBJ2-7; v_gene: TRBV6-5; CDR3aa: CASTPGGYNEQYF; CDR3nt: TGTGCCAGCACGCCAGGGGGCTACAACGAGCAGTACTTC
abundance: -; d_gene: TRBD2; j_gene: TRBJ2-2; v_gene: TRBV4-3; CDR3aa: CASSQGRGYTGELFF; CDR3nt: TGCGCCAGCAGCCAGGGGCGGGGGTACACCGGGGAGCTGTTTTTT
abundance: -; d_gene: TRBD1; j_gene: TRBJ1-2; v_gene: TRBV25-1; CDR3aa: CASSEWGGQVYGYTF; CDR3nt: TGTGCCAGCAGTGAATGGGGGGGACAGGTCTATGGCTACACCTTC
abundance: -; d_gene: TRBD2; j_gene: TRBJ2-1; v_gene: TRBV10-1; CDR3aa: CASSERLAPYNEQFF; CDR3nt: TGCGCCAGCAGTGAACGACTAGCGCCTTACAATGAGCAGTTCTTC
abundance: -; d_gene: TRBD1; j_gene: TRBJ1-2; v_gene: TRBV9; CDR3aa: CASSVRVGQGNYGYTF; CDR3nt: TGTGCCAGCAGCGTACGTGTGGGACAGGGAAACTATGGCTACACCTTC
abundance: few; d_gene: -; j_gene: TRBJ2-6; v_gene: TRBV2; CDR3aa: CASSERSGANVLTF; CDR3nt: TGTGCCAGCAGTGAACGGTCTGGGGCCAACGTCCTGACTTTC
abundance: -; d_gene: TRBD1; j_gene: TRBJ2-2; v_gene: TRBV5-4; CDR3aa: CASSRQQGISLNTGELFF; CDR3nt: TGTGCCAGCAGCCGGCAACAGGGGATAAGCTTGAACACCGGGGAGCTGTTTTTT
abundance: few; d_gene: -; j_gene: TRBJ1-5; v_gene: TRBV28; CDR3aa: CASTSRGWQFNQPQHF; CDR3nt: TGTGCCAGCACCTCAAGGGGGTGGCAGTTCAATCAGCCCCAGCATTTT
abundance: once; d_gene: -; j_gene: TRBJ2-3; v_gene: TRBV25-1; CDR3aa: CASSIRLTDTQYF; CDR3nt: TGTGCCAGCAGTATACGACTAACAGATACGCAGTATTTT
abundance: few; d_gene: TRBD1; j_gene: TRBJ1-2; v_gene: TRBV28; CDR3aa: CASSLLGTAYGYTF; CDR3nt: TGTGCCAGCAGTTTATTGGGGACAGCCTATGGCTACACCTTC
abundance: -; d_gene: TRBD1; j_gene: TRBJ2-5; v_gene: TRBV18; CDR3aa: CASSPPGTGIYQETQYF; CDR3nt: TGTGCCAGCTCACCGCCCGGGACAGGGATCTACCAAGAGACCCAGTACTTC
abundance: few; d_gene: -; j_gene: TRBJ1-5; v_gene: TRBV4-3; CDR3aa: CASSQASRERNQPQHF; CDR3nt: TGCGCCAGCAGCCAAGCGTCACGGGAGAGAAATCAGCCCCAGCATTTT
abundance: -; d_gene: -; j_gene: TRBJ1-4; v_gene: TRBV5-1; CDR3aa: CASSSNQQEKLFF; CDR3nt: TGCGCCAGCAGCTCAAACCAACAGGAAAAACTGTTTTTT
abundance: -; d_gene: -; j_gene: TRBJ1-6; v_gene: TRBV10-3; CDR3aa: CAITSAGSSPLHF; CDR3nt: TGTGCCATCACGAGCGCGGGGTCATCACCCCTCCACTTT
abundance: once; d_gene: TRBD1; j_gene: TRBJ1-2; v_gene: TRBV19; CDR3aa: CASSRRGPDYGYTF; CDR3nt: TGTGCCAGTAGCCGCAGGGGGCCGGACTATGGCTACACCTTC
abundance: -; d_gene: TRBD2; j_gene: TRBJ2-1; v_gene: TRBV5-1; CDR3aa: CASSSGLAASYNEQFF; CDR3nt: TGCGCCAGCAGCTCCGGACTAGCGGCCTCCTACAATGAGCAGTTCTTC
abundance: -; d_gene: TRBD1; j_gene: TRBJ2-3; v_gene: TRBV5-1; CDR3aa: CASSGGQGTDTQYF; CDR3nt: TGCGCCAGCAGCGGTGGACAGGGAACAGATACGCAGTATTTT
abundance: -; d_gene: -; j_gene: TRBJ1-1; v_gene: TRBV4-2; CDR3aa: CASSSGRGTEAFF; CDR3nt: TGTGCCAGCAGCTCAGGGAGGGGGACTGAAGCTTTCTTT
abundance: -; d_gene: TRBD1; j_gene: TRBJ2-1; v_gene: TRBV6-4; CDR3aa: CASSAIQGARTNEQFF; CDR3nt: TGTGCCAGCAGTGCCATACAGGGGGCGCGTACCAATGAGCAGTTCTTC
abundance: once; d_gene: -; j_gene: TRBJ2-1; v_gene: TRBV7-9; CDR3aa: CASTEAGAGEQFF; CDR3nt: TGTGCCAGCACCGAAGCAGGGGCTGGTGAGCAGTTCTTC
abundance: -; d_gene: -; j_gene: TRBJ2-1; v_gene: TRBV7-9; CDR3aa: CASSLSSEQFF; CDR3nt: TGTGCCAGCAGCTTATCGTCGGAGCAGTTCTTC
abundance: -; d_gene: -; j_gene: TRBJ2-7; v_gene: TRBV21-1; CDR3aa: CASSQTGQTYEQYF; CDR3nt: TGTGCCAGCAGCCAGACAGGCCAGACCTACGAGCAGTACTTC
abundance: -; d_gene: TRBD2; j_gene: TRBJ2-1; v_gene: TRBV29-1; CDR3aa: CSAGGLAGSYNEQFF; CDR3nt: TGCAGCGCCGGGGGGCTAGCGGGGAGTTACAATGAGCAGTTCTTC
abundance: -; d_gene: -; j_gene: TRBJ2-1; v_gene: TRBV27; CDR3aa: CASSRTEDSYNEQFF; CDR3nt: TGTGCCAGCAGCCGGACAGAAGACTCCTACAATGAGCAGTTCTTC
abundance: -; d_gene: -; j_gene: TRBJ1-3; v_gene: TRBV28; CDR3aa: CASSLNGGSGNTIYF; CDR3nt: TGTGCCAGCAGTTTAAACGGGGGGTCCGGAAACACCATATATTTT
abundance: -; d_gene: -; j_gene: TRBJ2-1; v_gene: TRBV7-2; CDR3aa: CASSPDSYNEQFF; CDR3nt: TGTGCCAGCAGTCCGGACAGCTACAATGAGCAGTTCTTC